This is a list of T cell receptor beta chains from one sample in a study of cytomegalovirus exposure and HLA in healthy donors. The data were produced by immunoSEQ multiplex PCR, yet TCRdb's version contains in-frame clones alone and is incomplete. The profile shows about 160,000 clones, about 90% of them singletons. The sample taken for sequencing was PBMCs. These receptors originate from a man younger than 35 in good health and CMV-seropositive. Both conserved end residues are part of each CDR3. The D gene is left open where the match is weak. Only some rows state a clone size, as once, few, many or a class for expanded clones.

CDR3 DNA: TGTGCCAGCAGCCAATTAGCGGGAGGGCCGGGTGAGCAGTTCTTC
CDR3 protein: CASSQLAGGPGEQFF
D gene: TRBD2
clone size: once
J gene: TRBJ2-1
V gene: TRBV14

CDR3 DNA: TGTGCCAGCAGGGGGGACAGGGCCCGGCAGGAGACCCAGTACTTC
CDR3 protein: CASRGDRARQETQYF
D gene: TRBD1
clone size: .
J gene: TRBJ2-5
V gene: TRBV28

CDR3 DNA: TGTGCCAGCAGCTTTAGTAGCTCCTACGAGCAGTACTTC
CDR3 protein: CASSFSSSYEQYF
D gene: .
clone size: .
J gene: TRBJ2-7
V gene: TRBV11-1

CDR3 DNA: TGCGCCAGCAGCTTGGATCCCGGGACAGGGGGGACGGGGGCCAACGTCCTGACTTTC
CDR3 protein: CASSLDPGTGGTGANVLTF
D gene: TRBD1
clone size: .
J gene: TRBJ2-6
V gene: TRBV5-1

CDR3 DNA: TGCGCCAGCAGCAAAAATGCCGGGACAGCGAACACTGAAGCTTTCTTT
CDR3 protein: CASSKNAGTANTEAFF
D gene: TRBD1
clone size: .
J gene: TRBJ1-1
V gene: TRBV4-1

CDR3 DNA: TGTGCCAGCAGCCAAGCCCTAGCGGGGGGCACAGATACGCAGTATTTT
CDR3 protein: CASSQALAGGTDTQYF
D gene: TRBD2
clone size: .
J gene: TRBJ2-3
V gene: TRBV4-2

CDR3 DNA: TGTGCCAGCTCGCGGGACAGCGTAGTCAATGAGCAGTTCTTC
CDR3 protein: CASSRDSVVNEQFF
D gene: .
clone size: once
J gene: TRBJ2-1
V gene: TRBV18

CDR3 DNA: TGTGCCAGCAGCTTAGATCGCGCAGGCTTAGGAGAGCAGTACTTC
CDR3 protein: CASSLDRAGLGEQYF
D gene: .
clone size: .
J gene: TRBJ2-7
V gene: TRBV13

CDR3 DNA: TGTGCCAGCCACTCAGGGGGCGCGGGCCAAGAGACCCAGTACTTC
CDR3 protein: CASHSGGAGQETQYF
D gene: TRBD1
clone size: .
J gene: TRBJ2-5
V gene: TRBV6-5

CDR3 DNA: TGTGCCATCAGTGTGGGTCATCGGGGGGTAGCGGGAAACACCATATATTTT
CDR3 protein: CAISVGHRGVAGNTIYF
D gene: .
clone size: .
J gene: TRBJ1-3
V gene: TRBV10-3

CDR3 DNA: TGCGCCAGCAGCCAAGACCTAGCGGGAGAGACCCAGTACTTC
CDR3 protein: CASSQDLAGETQYF
D gene: TRBD2
clone size: .
J gene: TRBJ2-5
V gene: TRBV4-1

CDR3 DNA: TGTGCCAGCAGTGTCCGACAGAATCCGGCGAGCACAGATACGCAGTATTTT
CDR3 protein: CASSVRQNPASTDTQYF
D gene: .
clone size: .
J gene: TRBJ2-3
V gene: TRBV6-1

CDR3 DNA: TGTGCCAGCAGCTTATCTGACGGGACTACCTACGAGCAGTACTTC
CDR3 protein: CASSLSDGTTYEQYF
D gene: TRBD2
clone size: .
J gene: TRBJ2-7
V gene: TRBV11-2

CDR3 DNA: TGTGCCAGCAGACTCGGGACTTACAATGAGCAGTTCTTC
CDR3 protein: CASRLGTYNEQFF
D gene: .
clone size: once
J gene: TRBJ2-1
V gene: TRBV6-6

CDR3 DNA: TGTGCCAGCAAGGCGGGAGACTCCTACAATGAGCAGTTCTTC
CDR3 protein: CASKAGDSYNEQFF
D gene: TRBD2
clone size: .
J gene: TRBJ2-1
V gene: TRBV27

CDR3 DNA: TGCAGCGTTGAGCTCCCCGGCGGTAGCTCCTACGAGCAGTACTTC
CDR3 protein: CSVELPGGSSYEQYF
D gene: .
clone size: once
J gene: TRBJ2-7
V gene: TRBV29-1

CDR3 DNA: TGCGCCAGCAGCTCCCCCAGCTGGCGGGACAGAGCACTCGGGGAGCTGTTTTTT
CDR3 protein: CASSSPSWRDRALGELFF
D gene: .
clone size: .
J gene: TRBJ2-2
V gene: TRBV5-1

CDR3 DNA: TGTGCCAGCAGACAGGGTTGGTACAATGAGCAGTTCTTC
CDR3 protein: CASRQGWYNEQFF
D gene: .
clone size: .
J gene: TRBJ2-1
V gene: TRBV6-5

CDR3 DNA: TGTGCCAGCAGCTTCAAAGGGACTAGCGGGAGTCGGGGTCACGAGCAGTACTTC
CDR3 protein: CASSFKGTSGSRGHEQYF
D gene: TRBD2
clone size: .
J gene: TRBJ2-7
V gene: TRBV7-9

CDR3 DNA: TGTGCCAGCTCCCATGGGACAGGGGTAACTGAAGCTTTCTTT
CDR3 protein: CASSHGTGVTEAFF
D gene: TRBD1
clone size: .
J gene: TRBJ1-1
V gene: TRBV18

CDR3 DNA: TGTGCCAGCAGCGAACCGCAGGGAATGAACACTGAAGCTTTCTTT
CDR3 protein: CASSEPQGMNTEAFF
D gene: .
clone size: .
J gene: TRBJ1-1
V gene: TRBV6-1

CDR3 DNA: TGTGCCATCAGTCGGCAGGGGACGTCTGGAAACACCATATATTTT
CDR3 protein: CAISRQGTSGNTIYF
D gene: .
clone size: .
J gene: TRBJ1-3
V gene: TRBV10-3

CDR3 DNA: TGTGCCAGCAGCTTAGATACTAGCGTCGATGAGCAGTTCTTC
CDR3 protein: CASSLDTSVDEQFF
D gene: TRBD2
clone size: .
J gene: TRBJ2-1
V gene: TRBV7-9

CDR3 DNA: TGTGCCAGTAGTAGGGGACTAGCGGGACCGCAGTTCTTC
CDR3 protein: CASSRGLAGPQFF
D gene: TRBD2
clone size: few
J gene: TRBJ2-1
V gene: TRBV19

CDR3 DNA: TGTGCCAGCAGTTTAGGGGCACAGGGGGCGGCCTACGAGCAGTACTTC
CDR3 protein: CASSLGAQGAAYEQYF
D gene: TRBD1
clone size: .
J gene: TRBJ2-7
V gene: TRBV6-5

CDR3 DNA: TGTGCCACCCTATCATATTTCGGGGTGGGAACCGGGGAGCTGTTTTTT
CDR3 protein: CATLSYFGVGTGELFF
D gene: .
clone size: .
J gene: TRBJ2-2
V gene: TRBV9

CDR3 DNA: TGCGCCAGCAGCCAAACCGGGACTAGCGAAACCTACGAGCAGTACTTC
CDR3 protein: CASSQTGTSETYEQYF
D gene: TRBD2
clone size: .
J gene: TRBJ2-7
V gene: TRBV4-1

CDR3 DNA: TGTGCCACCCCGAGCTACGAGCAGTACTTC
CDR3 protein: CATPSYEQYF
D gene: .
clone size: .
J gene: TRBJ2-7
V gene: TRBV6-1

CDR3 DNA: TGTGCCAGCAGCTTCTTGGCGGGAGGGGGCTACGAGCAGTACTTC
CDR3 protein: CASSFLAGGGYEQYF
D gene: TRBD2
clone size: once
J gene: TRBJ2-7
V gene: TRBV5-8

CDR3 DNA: TGTGCCAGCAGCGTCTCTAGAGGGTCAGATACGCAGTATTTT
CDR3 protein: CASSVSRGSDTQYF
D gene: .
clone size: .
J gene: TRBJ2-3
V gene: TRBV11-3

CDR3 DNA: TGTGCCTGGAGTGCCCCCGGGACAGGGGGCCTATACATTCAGTACTTC
CDR3 protein: CAWSAPGTGGLYIQYF
D gene: TRBD1
clone size: .
J gene: TRBJ2-4
V gene: TRBV30

CDR3 DNA: TGTGCCAGCAGCGTAGGATCACTAGCGTACAATGAGCAGTTCTTC
CDR3 protein: CASSVGSLAYNEQFF
D gene: TRBD2
clone size: .
J gene: TRBJ2-1
V gene: TRBV9

CDR3 DNA: TGTGCTAGCAGCCGCGGGAGGGCCGGCGAGACCCAGTACTTC
CDR3 protein: CASSRGRAGETQYF
D gene: TRBD2
clone size: .
J gene: TRBJ2-5
V gene: TRBV7-7

CDR3 DNA: TGTGCCAGCAGTTACTTCGGACTAAACGAGCAGTACTTC
CDR3 protein: CASSYFGLNEQYF
D gene: .
clone size: .
J gene: TRBJ2-7
V gene: TRBV6-6

CDR3 DNA: TGTGCCTGGAGTGCCTCGGACAGGGGAGGGCAGCCCCAGCATTTT
CDR3 protein: CAWSASDRGGQPQHF
D gene: TRBD1
clone size: .
J gene: TRBJ1-5
V gene: TRBV30

CDR3 DNA: TGCGCCAGCAGCTTACAGACAGGGCAAGAGACCCAGTACTTC
CDR3 protein: CASSLQTGQETQYF
D gene: TRBD1
clone size: .
J gene: TRBJ2-5
V gene: TRBV5-1

CDR3 DNA: TGTGCCAGCAGCTATCAGGGGGGAGACACTGAAGCTTTCTTT
CDR3 protein: CASSYQGGDTEAFF
D gene: TRBD1
clone size: .
J gene: TRBJ1-1
V gene: TRBV27

CDR3 DNA: TGTGCCTGGAATTTGGGGGGGGGTGAGCAGTTCTTC
CDR3 protein: CAWNLGGGEQFF
D gene: TRBD2
clone size: .
J gene: TRBJ2-1
V gene: TRBV30

CDR3 DNA: TGCGCCAGCAGCTTACAAGGGGTGGGCACAGATACGCAGTATTTT
CDR3 protein: CASSLQGVGTDTQYF
D gene: .
clone size: .
J gene: TRBJ2-3
V gene: TRBV5-1

CDR3 DNA: TGTGCCAGCAGTGAAGCGGGGGGACCGAGGCCCCAGCATTTT
CDR3 protein: CASSEAGGPRPQHF
D gene: .
clone size: .
J gene: TRBJ1-5
V gene: TRBV2

CDR3 DNA: TGCGCCAGCAGCCACAGGACAGGGGAAGAGACCCAGTACTTC
CDR3 protein: CASSHRTGEETQYF
D gene: TRBD1
clone size: .
J gene: TRBJ2-5
V gene: TRBV4-1

CDR3 DNA: TGTGCCAGCAGCTTGGGACAGCGCACAGATACGCAGTATTTT
CDR3 protein: CASSLGQRTDTQYF
D gene: .
clone size: .
J gene: TRBJ2-3
V gene: TRBV5-4

CDR3 DNA: TGTGCCAGCAGCTTGGCCGGGGGGCGGGAGCAGTACTTC
CDR3 protein: CASSLAGGREQYF
D gene: .
clone size: once
J gene: TRBJ2-7
V gene: TRBV5-4

CDR3 DNA: TGTGCCAGCAGCTTAGCGGGAGGGTTAGATGAGCAGTTCTTC
CDR3 protein: CASSLAGGLDEQFF
D gene: TRBD2
clone size: .
J gene: TRBJ2-1
V gene: TRBV7-9

CDR3 DNA: TGTGCCAGTAGTAATGGACAGGGCTACGAGCAGTACTTC
CDR3 protein: CASSNGQGYEQYF
D gene: TRBD1
clone size: few
J gene: TRBJ2-7
V gene: TRBV19

CDR3 DNA: TGTGCCAGCAGCGTAGTGGCTAGCCATGAGCAGTTCTTC
CDR3 protein: CASSVVASHEQFF
D gene: .
clone size: once
J gene: TRBJ2-1
V gene: TRBV9

CDR3 DNA: TGTGCCAGCAGTGAGCCAGGGCTTCGCTACGAGCAGTACTTC
CDR3 protein: CASSEPGLRYEQYF
D gene: .
clone size: .
J gene: TRBJ2-7
V gene: TRBV6-1

CDR3 DNA: TGTGCCAGCAGCCAAGAGTCTAGATCTAACTATGGCTACACCTTC
CDR3 protein: CASSQESRSNYGYTF
D gene: .
clone size: .
J gene: TRBJ1-2
V gene: TRBV4-2

CDR3 DNA: TGTGCCAGCAGGAAGAGCAGGGACTACAAAGAGACCCAGTACTTC
CDR3 protein: CASRKSRDYKETQYF
D gene: TRBD2
clone size: .
J gene: TRBJ2-5
V gene: TRBV27